Described below is a single T cell receptor beta chain sequence and its context. Assay used: immunoSEQ multiplex PCR; TCRdb lists only in-frame clones, some missing. The repertoire includes some 150,000 clones, around 82% of them detected once, and 0.63% sits in the top ten. The data were obtained in a study of blood T cell repertoires in COVID-19. Looking at the study overall: PBMCs, B-cell-depleted T cells, or T cells provided the cDNA or gDNA that made up the material.

Sequences were obtained from peripheral blood. The source is a man between 60 and 70 years old with COVID-19, enrolled during active disease.

CDR3 in amino acids: CATSDGAVVANEQYF. CDR3 coding DNA: TGTGCCACCAGTGATGGTGCGGTGGTAGCAAACGAGCAGTACTTC. The V and J genes are TRBV24-1 and TRBJ2-7; D gene ambiguous. Germline loops: CDR1 KGHDR, CDR2 SFDVKD. The length of the CDR3 is 15 residues. Trimming pared 3 bases from V and 5 bases from J, leaving 16 bases between.